The clone carrying this T cell receptor (beta chain) was seen repeatedly, ten times or more. As yet, its antigen is unknown. This record comes from a study of CD8 T cells in ankylosing spondylitis. Regarding the study as a whole: What appeared characteristic of ankylosing spondylitis blood was a TCR beta motif of 7 or 8 highly homologous variants. Reports say disease-linked clones showed up significantly more in matched ankylosing spondylitis synovial fluid.

The ends were cut back, 3 bases at V and 4 bases at J, with 7 bases in the middle. This CDR3 region has 13 residues. The V gene's germline CDR1 is SGHTA and CDR2 FQGNSA. The TCR beta libraries were generated through quantitative 5'-RACE incorporating molecular barcodes. TCRdb re-called the 5' RACE reads through MiXCR, storing one row per CDR3 protein. The table has about 130,000 distinct CDR3 sequences, around 7% seen once. This TCR was sampled from a male donor with ankylosing spondylitis or in good health (not recorded which). V gene TRBV7-2 combines with J gene TRBJ2-1, with D tentatively TRBD2 (6 bases). The specimen sequenced was blood, either unsorted or a sorted T cell fraction (not recorded which). The DNA for the CDR3 is TGTGCCAGCAGCTTTGGGACTTACAATGAGCAGTTCTTC. Protein: CASSFGTYNEQFF.